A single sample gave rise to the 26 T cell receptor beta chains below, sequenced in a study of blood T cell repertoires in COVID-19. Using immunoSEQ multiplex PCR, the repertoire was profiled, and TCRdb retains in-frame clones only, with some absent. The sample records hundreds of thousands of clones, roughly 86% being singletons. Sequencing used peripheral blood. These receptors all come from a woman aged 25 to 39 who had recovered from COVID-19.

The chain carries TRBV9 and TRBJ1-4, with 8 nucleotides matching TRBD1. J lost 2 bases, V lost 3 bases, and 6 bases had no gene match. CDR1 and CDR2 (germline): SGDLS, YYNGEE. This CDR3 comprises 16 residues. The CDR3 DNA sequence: TGTGCCAGCAGCGGTGGGACAGGCCTCACTAATGAAAAACTGTTTTTT. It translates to CASSGGTGLTNEKLFF. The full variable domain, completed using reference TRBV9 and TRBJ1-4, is DSGVTQTPKHLITATGQRVTLRCSPRSGDLSVYWYQQSLDQGLQFLIQYYNGEERAKGNILERFSAQQFPDLHSELNLSSLELGDSALYFCASSGGTGLTNEKLFFGSGTQLSVL.

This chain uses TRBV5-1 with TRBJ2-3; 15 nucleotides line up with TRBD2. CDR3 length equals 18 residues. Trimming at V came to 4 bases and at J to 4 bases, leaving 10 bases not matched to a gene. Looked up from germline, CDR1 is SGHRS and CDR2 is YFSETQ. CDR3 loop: CASSPGLAGGPRPDTQYF. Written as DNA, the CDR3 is TGCGCCAGCAGCCCTGGACTAGCGGGAGGGCCTCGACCAGATACGCAGTATTTT.

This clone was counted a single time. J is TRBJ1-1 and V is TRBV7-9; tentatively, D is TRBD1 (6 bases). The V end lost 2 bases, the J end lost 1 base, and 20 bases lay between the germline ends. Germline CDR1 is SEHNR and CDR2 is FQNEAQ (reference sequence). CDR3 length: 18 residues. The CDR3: CASSLMPLVRGRNTEAFF. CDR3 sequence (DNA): TGTGCCAGCAGCTTAATGCCTCTCGTTAGGGGGAGGAACACTGAAGCTTTCTTT.

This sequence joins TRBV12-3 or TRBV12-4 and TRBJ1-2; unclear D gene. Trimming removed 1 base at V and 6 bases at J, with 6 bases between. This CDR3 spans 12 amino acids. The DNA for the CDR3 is TGTGCCAGCAGTTTAGTTCAGGATGGCTACACCTTC. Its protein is CASSLVQDGYTF.

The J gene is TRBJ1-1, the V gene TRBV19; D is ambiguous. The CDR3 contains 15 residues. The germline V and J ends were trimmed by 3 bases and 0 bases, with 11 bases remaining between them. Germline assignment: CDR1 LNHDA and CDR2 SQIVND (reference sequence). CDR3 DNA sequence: TGTGCCAGTAGTATGTCGCCAAGCATGAACACTGAAGCTTTCTTT. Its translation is CASSMSPSMNTEAFF.

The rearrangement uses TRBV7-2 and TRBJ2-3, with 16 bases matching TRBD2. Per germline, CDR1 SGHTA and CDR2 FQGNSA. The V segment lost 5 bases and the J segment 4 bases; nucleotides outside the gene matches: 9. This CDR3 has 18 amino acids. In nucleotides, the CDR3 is TGTGCCAGCAGCCTAGGGACTAGCGGGAGGGCCGGGGCAGATACGCAGTATTTT. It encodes CASSLGTSGRAGADTQYF.

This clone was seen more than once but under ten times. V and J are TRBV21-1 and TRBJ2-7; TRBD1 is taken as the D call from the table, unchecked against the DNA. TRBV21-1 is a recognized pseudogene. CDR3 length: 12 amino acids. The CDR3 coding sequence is TGTGCCAGCAGCAAGACAGACTACGAGCAGTACTTC. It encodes CASSKTDYEQYF.

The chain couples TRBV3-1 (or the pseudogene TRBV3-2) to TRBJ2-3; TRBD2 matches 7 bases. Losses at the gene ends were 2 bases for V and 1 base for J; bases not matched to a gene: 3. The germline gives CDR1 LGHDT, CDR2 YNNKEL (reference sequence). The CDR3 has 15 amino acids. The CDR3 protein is CASSQRGRGTDTQYF. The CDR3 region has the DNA TGTGCCAGCAGCCAACGGGGGAGGGGCACAGATACGCAGTATTTT.

As DNA, the CDR3 is TGTGCCAGCTCACTAACAGGGGGCGATCAGCCCCAGCATTTT. Protein product: CASSLTGGDQPQHF. V and J are TRBV18 and TRBJ1-5; the match to TRBD1 covers 9 bases. The CDR3 runs to 14 residues. Germline V lookup: CDR1 KGHSH, CDR2 LQKENI. J lost 5 bases, V lost 4 bases, and 3 bases had no gene match.

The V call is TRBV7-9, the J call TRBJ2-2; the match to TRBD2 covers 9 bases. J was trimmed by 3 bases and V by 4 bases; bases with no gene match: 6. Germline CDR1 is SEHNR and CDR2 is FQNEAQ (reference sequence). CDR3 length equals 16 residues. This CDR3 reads CASSSTSGSDTGELFF. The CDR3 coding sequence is TGTGCCAGCAGCTCAACTAGCGGGTCGGACACCGGGGAGCTGTTTTTT.

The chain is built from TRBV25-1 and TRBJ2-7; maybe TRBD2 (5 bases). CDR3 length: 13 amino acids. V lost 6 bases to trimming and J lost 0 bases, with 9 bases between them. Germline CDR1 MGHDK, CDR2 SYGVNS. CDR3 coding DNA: TGTGCCAGCAGAGCGGACGCCTCCTACGAGCAGTACTTC. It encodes CASRADASYEQYF.

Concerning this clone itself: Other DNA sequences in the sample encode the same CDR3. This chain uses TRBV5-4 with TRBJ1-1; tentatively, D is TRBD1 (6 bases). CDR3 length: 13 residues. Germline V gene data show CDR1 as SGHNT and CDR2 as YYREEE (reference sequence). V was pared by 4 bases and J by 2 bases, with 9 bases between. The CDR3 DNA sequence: TGTGCCAGCAGCCTCAGGGGAAACACTGAAGCTTTCTTT. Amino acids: CASSLRGNTEAFF.

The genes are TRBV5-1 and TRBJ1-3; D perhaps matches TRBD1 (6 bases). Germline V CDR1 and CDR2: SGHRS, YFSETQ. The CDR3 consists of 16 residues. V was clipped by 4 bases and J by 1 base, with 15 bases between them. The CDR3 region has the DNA TGCGCCAGCAGCGTAGACGTACAGGGTTCTGGAAACACCATATATTTT. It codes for CASSVDVQGSGNTIYF. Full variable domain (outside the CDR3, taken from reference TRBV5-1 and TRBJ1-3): KAGVTQTPRYLIKTRGQQVTLSCSPISGHRSVSWYQQTPGQGLQFLFEYFSETQRNKGNFPGRFSGRQFSNSRSEMNVSTLELGDSALYLCASSVDVQGSGNTIYFGEGSWLTVV.

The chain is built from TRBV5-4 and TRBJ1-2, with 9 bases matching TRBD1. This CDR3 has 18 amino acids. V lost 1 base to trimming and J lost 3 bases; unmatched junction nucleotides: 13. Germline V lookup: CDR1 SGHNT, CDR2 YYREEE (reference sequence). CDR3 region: CASSLLGDREEGDYGYTF. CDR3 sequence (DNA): TGTGCCAGCAGCTTGTTAGGGGACAGGGAAGAGGGAGACTATGGCTACACCTTC. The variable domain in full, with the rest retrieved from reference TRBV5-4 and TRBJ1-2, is ETGVTQSPTHLIKTRGQQVTLRCSSQSGHNTVSWYQQALGQGPQFIFQYYREEENGRGNFPPRFSGLQFPNYSSELNVNALELDDSALYLCASSLLGDREEGDYGYTFGSGTRLTVV.

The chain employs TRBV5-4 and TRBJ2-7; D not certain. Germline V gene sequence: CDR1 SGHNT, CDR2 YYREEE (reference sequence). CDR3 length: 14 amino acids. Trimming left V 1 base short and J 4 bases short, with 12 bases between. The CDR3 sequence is CASSLRTSPYEQYF. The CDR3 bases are TGTGCCAGCAGCTTGAGAACAAGTCCTTACGAGCAGTACTTC. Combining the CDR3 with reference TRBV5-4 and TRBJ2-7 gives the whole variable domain ETGVTQSPTHLIKTRGQQVTLRCSSQSGHNTVSWYQQALGQGPQFIFQYYREEENGRGNFPPRFSGLQFPNYSSELNVNALELDDSALYLCASSLRTSPYEQYFGPGTRLTVT.

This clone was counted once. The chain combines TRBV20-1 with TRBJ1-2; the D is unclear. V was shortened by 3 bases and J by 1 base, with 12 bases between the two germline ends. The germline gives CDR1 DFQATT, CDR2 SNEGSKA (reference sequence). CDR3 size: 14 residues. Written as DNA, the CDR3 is TGCAGTGCTAGTTCCAGTCAAAGTAACTATGGCTACACCTTC. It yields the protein CSASSSQSNYGYTF.

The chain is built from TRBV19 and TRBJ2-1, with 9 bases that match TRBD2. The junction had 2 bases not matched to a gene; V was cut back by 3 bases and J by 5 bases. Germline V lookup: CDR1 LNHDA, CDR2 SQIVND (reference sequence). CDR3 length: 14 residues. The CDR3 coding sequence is TGTGCCAGTAGTATGACTAGCGGCAACAATGAGCAGTTCTTC. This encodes CASSMTSGNNEQFF.

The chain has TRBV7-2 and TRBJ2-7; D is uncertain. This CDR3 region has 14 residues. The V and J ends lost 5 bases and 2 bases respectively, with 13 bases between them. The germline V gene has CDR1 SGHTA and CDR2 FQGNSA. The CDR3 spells CASSMQSQAYEQYF. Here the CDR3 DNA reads TGTGCCAGCAGCATGCAGTCCCAAGCCTACGAGCAGTACTTC.

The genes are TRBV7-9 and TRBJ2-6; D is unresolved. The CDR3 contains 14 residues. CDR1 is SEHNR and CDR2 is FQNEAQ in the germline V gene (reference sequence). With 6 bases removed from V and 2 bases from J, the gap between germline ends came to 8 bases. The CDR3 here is CASREITGANVLTF. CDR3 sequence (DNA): TGTGCCAGCAGGGAGATCACTGGGGCCAACGTCCTGACTTTC.

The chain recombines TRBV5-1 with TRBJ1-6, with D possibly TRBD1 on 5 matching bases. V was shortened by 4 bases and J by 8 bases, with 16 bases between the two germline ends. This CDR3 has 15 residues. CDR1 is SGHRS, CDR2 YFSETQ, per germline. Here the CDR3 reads CASSPWGGDDSPLHF. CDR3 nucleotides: TGCGCCAGCAGCCCTTGGGGGGGGGATGATTCACCCCTCCACTTT.

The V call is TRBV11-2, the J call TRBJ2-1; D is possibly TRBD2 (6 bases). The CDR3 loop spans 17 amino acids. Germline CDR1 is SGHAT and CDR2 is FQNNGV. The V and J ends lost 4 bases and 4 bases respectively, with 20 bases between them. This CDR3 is CASSSGTRLGSYNEQFF. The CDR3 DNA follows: TGTGCCAGCAGCTCGGGGACTCGGTTAGGATCGTACAATGAGCAGTTCTTC.

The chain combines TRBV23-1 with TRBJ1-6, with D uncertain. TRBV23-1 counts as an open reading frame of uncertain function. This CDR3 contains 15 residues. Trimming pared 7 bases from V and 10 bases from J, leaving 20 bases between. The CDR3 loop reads CASNLGRPTRSPLHF. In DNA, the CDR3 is TGCGCCAGCAACCTGGGCAGACCTACAAGATCACCCCTCCACTTT.

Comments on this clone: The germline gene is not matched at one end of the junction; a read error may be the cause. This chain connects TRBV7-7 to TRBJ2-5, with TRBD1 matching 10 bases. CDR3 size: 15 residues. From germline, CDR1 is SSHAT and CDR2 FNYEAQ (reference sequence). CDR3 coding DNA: TGTGCTAGCAGCCGGGACAGGGGAAACCAAGAGACCCAGTACTTC. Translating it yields CASSRDRGNQETQYF.

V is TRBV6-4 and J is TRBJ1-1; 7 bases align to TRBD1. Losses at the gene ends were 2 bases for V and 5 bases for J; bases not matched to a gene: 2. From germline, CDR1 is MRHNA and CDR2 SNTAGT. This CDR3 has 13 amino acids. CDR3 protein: CASSDTGETEAFF. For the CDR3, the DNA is TGTGCCAGCAGTGACACAGGGGAGACTGAAGCTTTCTTT.

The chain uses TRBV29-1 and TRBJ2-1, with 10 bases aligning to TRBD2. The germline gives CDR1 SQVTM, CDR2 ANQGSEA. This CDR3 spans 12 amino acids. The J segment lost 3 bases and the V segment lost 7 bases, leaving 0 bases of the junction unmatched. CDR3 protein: CSGLAGYNEQFF. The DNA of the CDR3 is TGCAGCGGACTAGCGGGCTACAATGAGCAGTTCTTC.

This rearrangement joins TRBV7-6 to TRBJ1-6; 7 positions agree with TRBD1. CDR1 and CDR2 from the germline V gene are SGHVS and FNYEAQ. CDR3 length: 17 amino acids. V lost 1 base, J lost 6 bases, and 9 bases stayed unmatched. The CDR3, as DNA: TGTGCCAGCAGCTTAGGGGTTCGGGGACAGCCTAATTCACCCCTCCACTTT. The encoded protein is CASSLGVRGQPNSPLHF.